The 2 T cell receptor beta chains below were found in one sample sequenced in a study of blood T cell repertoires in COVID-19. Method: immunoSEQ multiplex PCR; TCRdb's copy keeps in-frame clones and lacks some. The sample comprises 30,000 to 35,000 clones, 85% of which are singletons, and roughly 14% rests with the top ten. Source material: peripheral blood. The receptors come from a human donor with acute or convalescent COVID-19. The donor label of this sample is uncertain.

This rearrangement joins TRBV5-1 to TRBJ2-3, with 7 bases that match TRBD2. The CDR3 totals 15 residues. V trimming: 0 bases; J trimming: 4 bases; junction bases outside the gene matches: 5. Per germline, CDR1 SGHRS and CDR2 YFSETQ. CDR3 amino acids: CASSLEGGVADTQYF. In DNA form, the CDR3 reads TGCGCCAGCAGCTTGGAGGGAGGGGTGGCAGATACGCAGTATTTT.

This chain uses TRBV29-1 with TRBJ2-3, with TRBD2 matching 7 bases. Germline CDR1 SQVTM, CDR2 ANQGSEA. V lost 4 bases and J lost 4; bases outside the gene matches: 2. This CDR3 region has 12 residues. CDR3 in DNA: TGCAGCGTTGGGGAGGGTCCAGATACGCAGTATTTT. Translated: CSVGEGPDTQYF.